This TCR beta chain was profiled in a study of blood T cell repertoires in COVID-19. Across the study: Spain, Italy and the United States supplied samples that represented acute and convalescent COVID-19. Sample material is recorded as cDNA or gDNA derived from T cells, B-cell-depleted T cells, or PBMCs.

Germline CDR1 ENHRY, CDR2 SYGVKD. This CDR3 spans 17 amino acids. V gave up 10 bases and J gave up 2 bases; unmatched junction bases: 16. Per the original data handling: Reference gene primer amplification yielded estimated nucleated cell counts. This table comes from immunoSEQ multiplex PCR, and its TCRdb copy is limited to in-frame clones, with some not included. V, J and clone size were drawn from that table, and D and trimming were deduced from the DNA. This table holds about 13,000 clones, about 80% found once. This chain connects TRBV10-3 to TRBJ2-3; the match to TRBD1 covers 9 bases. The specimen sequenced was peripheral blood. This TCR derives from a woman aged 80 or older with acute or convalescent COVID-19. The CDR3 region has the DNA TGTGCCACGAAGGGGGCTACAGGGGGCCCCCTCACAGATACGCAGTATTTT. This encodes CATKGATGGPLTDTQYF.